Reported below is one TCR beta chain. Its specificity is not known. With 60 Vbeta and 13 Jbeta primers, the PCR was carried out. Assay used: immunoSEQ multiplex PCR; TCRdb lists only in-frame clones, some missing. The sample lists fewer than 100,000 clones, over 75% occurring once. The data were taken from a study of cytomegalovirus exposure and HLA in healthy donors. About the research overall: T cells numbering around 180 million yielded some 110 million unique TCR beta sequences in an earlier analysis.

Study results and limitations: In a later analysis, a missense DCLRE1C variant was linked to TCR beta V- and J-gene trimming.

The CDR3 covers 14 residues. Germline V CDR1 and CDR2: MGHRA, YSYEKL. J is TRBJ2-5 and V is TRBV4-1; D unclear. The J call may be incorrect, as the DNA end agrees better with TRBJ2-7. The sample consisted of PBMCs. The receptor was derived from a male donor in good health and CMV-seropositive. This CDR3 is CASSQLSTVNEQYF. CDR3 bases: TGCGCCAGCAGCCAACTTAGTACTGTTAACGAGCAGTACTTC.